This T cell receptor beta chain originates from a study of post-analysis software for immune sequencing data. Across the study: Some patients lacked subtype; others had relapsing-remitting, secondary progressive or progressive-relapsing disease. Regarding the study as a whole: When compared against controls, multiple sclerosis patients showed significantly lower normalized Chao1 diversity.

Unique molecular identifiers had been added to the TCR beta cDNA libraries. Once roughly 0.85 to 11 million T cells were used, roughly 0.5 million cDNA molecules resulted. A single record per CDR3 protein comes from TCRdb applying MiXCR to the PCR reads. The table shows some 690,000 distinct CDR3 sequences, with roughly three fifths occurring only once. Comment on this clonotype: Its antigen is still unknown.

Sequencing was performed on blood. This clonotype originated in a girl aged 2 to 9 with multiple sclerosis.

The CDR3 spells CASRHYDGEQFF. In nucleotides, the CDR3 is TGCGCCAGCAGACACTACGACGGTGAGCAGTTCTTC. The V call is TRBV10-2, the J call TRBJ2-1; no firm D call. Trimming removed 6 bases at V and 9 bases at J, with 12 bases between. CDR1 is WSHSY and CDR2 is SAAADI in the germline V gene. This CDR3 region has 12 residues.